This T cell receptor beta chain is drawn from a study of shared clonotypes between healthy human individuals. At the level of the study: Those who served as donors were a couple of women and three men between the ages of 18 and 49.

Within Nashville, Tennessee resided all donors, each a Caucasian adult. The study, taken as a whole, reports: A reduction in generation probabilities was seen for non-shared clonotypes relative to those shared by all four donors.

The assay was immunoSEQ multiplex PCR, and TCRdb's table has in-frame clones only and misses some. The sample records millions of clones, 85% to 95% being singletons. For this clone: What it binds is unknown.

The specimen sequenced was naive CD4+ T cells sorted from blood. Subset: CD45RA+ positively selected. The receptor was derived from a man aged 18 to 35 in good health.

The CDR3 DNA is TGCGCCAGCAGCTTGGGAGGGACCGACTCTGGGGCCAACGTCCTGACTTTC. Translated: CASSLGGTDSGANVLTF. The chain combines TRBV5-1 with TRBJ2-6; possibly TRBD1 or TRBD2 for D (5 bases each). This CDR3 contains 17 residues. V shed 0 bases and J shed 0 bases, with 10 bases lying between them. Germline lookup yields CDR1 SGHRS and CDR2 YFSETQ.